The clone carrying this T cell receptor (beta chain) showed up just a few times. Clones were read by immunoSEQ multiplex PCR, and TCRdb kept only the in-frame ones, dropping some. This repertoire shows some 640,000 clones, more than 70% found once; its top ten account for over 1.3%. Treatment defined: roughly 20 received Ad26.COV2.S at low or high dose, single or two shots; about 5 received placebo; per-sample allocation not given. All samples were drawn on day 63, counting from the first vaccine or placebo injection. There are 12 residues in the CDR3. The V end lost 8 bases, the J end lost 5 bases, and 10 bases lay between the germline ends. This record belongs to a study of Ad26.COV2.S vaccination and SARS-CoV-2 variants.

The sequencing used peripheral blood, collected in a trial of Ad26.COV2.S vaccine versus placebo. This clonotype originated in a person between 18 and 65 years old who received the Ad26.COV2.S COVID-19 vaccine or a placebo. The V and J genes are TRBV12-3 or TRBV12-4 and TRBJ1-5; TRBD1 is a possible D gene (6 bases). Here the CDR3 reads CASGAGDQPQHF. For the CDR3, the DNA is TGTGCCAGCGGGGCAGGGGATCAGCCCCAGCATTTT.